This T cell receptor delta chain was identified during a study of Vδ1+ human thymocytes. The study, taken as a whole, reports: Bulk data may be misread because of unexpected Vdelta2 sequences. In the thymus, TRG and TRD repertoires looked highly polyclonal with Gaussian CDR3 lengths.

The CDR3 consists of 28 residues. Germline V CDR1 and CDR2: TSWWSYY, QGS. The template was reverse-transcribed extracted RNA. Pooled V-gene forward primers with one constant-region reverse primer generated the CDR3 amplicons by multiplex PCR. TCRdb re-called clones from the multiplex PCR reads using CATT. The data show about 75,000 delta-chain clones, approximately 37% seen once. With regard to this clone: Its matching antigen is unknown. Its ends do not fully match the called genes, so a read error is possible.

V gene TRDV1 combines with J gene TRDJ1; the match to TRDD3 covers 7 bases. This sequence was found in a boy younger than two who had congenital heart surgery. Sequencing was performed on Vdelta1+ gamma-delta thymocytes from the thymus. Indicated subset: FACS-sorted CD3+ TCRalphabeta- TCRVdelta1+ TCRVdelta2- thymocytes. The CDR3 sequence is CALGELVPPSRVRDTVGYLAPYTDKLTF. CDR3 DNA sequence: TGTGCTCTTGGGGAACTTGTGCCCCCATCACGTGTTCGTGATACTGTGGGATACTTGGCCCCGTACACCGATAAACTCACCTTT.